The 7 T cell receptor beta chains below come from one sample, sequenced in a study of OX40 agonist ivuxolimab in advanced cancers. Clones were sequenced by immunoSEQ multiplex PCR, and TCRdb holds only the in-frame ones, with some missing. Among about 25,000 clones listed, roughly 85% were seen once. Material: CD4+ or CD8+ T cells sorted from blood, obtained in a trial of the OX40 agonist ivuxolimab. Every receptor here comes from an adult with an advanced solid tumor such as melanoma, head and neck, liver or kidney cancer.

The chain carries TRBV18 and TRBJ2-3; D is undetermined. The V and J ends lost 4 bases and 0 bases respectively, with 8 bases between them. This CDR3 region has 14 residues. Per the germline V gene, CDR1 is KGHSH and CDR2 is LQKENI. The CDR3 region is CASSRATSTDTQYF. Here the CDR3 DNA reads TGTGCCAGCTCACGGGCAACTAGCACAGATACGCAGTATTTT.

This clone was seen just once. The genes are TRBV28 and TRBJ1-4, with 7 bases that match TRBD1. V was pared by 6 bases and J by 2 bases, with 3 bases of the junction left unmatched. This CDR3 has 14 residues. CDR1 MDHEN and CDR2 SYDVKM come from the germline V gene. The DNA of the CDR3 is TGTGCCAGCAGGGGGACAGTCACTAATGAAAAACTGTTTTTT. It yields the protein CASRGTVTNEKLFF.

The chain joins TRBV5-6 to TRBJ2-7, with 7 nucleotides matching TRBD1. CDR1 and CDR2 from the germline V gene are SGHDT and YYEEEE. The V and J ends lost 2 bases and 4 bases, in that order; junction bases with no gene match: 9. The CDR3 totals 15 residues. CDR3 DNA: TGTGCCAGCAGCTTTTTTGGGACAGATGAATACGAGCAGTACTTC. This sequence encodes CASSFFGTDEYEQYF. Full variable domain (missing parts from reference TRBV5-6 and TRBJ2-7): DAGVTQSPTHLIKTRGQQVTLRCSPKSGHDTVSWYQQALGQGPQFIFQYYEEEERQRGNFPDRFSGHQFPNYSSELNVNALLLGDSALYLCASSFFGTDEYEQYFGPGTRLTVT.

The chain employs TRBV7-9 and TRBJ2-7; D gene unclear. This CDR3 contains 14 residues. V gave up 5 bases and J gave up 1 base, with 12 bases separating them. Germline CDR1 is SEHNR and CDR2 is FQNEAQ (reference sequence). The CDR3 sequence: CASSPTPMSYEQYF. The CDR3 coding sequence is TGTGCCAGCAGCCCGACCCCCATGTCCTACGAGCAGTACTTC.

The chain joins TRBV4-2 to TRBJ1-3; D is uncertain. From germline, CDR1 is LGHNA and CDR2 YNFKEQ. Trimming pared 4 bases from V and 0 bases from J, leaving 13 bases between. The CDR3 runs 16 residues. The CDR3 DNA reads TGTGCCAGCAGCCCCGACCCACTGAGCTCTGGAAACACCATATATTTT. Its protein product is CASSPDPLSSGNTIYF.

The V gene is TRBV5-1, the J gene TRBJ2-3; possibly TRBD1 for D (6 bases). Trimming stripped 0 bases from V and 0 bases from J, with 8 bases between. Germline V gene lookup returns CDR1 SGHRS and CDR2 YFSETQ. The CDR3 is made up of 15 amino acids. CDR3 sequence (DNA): TGCGCCAGCAGCTTGGACAGGGCTAGCACAGATACGCAGTATTTT. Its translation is CASSLDRASTDTQYF.

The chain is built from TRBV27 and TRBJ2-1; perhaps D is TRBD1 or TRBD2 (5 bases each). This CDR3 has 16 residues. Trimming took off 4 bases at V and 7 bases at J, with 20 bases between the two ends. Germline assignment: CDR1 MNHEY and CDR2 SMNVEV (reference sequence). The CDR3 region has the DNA TGTGCCAGCAGTTCCGAACGGGACGGGGTAGGGAATGAGCAGTTCTTC. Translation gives CASSSERDGVGNEQFF.